This T cell receptor (beta chain) came from a study of identical twins. This CDR3 is built from 13 residues. Germline values: CDR1 ENHRY, CDR2 SYGVKD. Trimming stripped 2 bases from V and 6 bases from J, with 10 bases between. Each CDR3 protein gets one entry after TCRdb re-called the 5' RACE reads with MiXCR. The table lists about 720,000 distinct CDR3 sequences, 18% of them singletons. The data also belong to a second study, concerning T cells expressing NK-cell markers.

What was sequenced was PBMCs. The receptor was isolated from a woman between 18 and 29 years old in good health. The chain has TRBV10-3 and TRBJ1-2; D gene ambiguous. The CDR3 DNA follows: TGTGCCATCAGTGAGATGGTCCAGGATGGCTACACCTTC. Translation: CAISEMVQDGYTF.